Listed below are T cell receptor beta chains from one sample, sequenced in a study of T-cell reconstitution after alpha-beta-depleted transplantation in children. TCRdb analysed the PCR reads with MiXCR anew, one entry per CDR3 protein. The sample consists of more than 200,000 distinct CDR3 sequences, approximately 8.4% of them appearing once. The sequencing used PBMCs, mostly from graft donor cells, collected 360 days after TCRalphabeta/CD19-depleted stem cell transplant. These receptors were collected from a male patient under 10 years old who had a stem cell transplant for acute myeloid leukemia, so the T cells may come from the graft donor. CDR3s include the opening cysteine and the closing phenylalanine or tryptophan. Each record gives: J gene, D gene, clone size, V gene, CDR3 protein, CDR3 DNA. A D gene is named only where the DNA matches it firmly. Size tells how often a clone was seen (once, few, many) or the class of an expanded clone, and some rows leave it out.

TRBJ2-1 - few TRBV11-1 CASSPLDRHSSSYNEQFF TGTGCCAGCAGCCCACTCGACCGACACTCAAGCTCCTACAATGAGCAGTTCTTC
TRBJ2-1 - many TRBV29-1 CSVEWQGYEQFF TGCAGCGTTGAGTGGCAGGGCTATGAGCAGTTCTTC
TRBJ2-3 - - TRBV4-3 CASSQEPRPPSDTQYF TGCGCCAGCAGCCAAGAACCTAGACCCCCGTCGGATACGCAGTATTTT
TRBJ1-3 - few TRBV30 CACSRGPAGNTIYF TGTGCCTGCTCCCGGGGTCCGGCTGGAAACACCATATATTTT
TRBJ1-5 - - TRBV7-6 CASSLGGAYSNQPQHF TGTGCCAGCAGCTTAGGGGGGGCCTATAGCAATCAGCCCCAGCATTTT
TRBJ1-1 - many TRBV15 CATSRDRLIRLEAFF TGTGCCACCAGCAGAGATCGCCTTATTCGTCTTGAAGCTTTCTTT
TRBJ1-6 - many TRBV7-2 CASSLASYRAAPLHF TGTGCCAGCAGCTTAGCCTCTTACAGGGCGGCGCCCCTCCACTTT
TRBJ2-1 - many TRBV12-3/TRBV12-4 CASSPFTSFTYNEQFF TGTGCCAGCAGTCCTTTTACTAGCTTCACCTACAATGAGCAGTTCTTC
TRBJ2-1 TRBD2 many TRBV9 CASSVVGTSGRLYNEQFF TGTGCCAGCAGCGTAGTCGGGACTAGCGGGAGGTTATACAATGAGCAGTTCTTC
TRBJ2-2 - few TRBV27 CASRRERGIPGELFF TGTGCCAGCAGAAGAGAGAGGGGAATCCCCGGGGAGCTGTTTTTT
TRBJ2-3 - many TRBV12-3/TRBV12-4 CASSLEGGPDTQYF TGTGCCAGCAGTTTAGAGGGGGGCCCAGATACGCAGTATTTT
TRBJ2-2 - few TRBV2 CASSLLYWTGELFF TGTGCCAGCAGTCTCCTATATTGGACCGGGGAGCTGTTTTTT
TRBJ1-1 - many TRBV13 CASSLGVISEAFF TGTGCCAGCAGCTTGGGAGTAATTTCTGAAGCTTTCTTT
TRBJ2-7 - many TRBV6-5 CASSYTDGGYEQYF TGTGCCAGCAGTTACACGGACGGAGGCTACGAGCAGTACTTC
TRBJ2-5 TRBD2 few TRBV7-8 CASSLATTSGRAQETQYF TGTGCCAGCAGCTTAGCCACAACTAGCGGGAGAGCGCAAGAGACCCAGTACTTC
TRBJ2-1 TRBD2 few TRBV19 CASNLGGGYDEQFF TGTGCCAGTAATCTGGGCGGGGGTTACGATGAGCAGTTCTTC
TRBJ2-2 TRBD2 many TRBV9 CASSVESSGGMGTGELFF TGTGCCAGCAGCGTAGAGTCTAGCGGAGGAATGGGAACCGGGGAGCTGTTTTTT
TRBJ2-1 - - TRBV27 CASSTPGGGSNEQFF TGTGCCAGCAGTACACCAGGGGGGGGCTCCAATGAGCAGTTCTTC
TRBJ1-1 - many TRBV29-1 CSGRGQINTEAFF TGCAGCGGCCGAGGACAGATTAACACTGAAGCTTTCTTT
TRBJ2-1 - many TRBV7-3 CASSLTPRGNEQFF TGTGCCAGCAGCTTAACACCTAGGGGAAATGAGCAGTTCTTC
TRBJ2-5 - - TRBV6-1 CASSPVGVETQYF TGTGCCAGCAGTCCCGTGGGGGTGGAGACCCAGTACTTC
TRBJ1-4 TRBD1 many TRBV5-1 CASRSTTGTNEKLFF TGCGCCAGCAGATCTACGACAGGGACTAATGAAAAACTGTTTTTT
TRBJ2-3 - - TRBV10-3 CATWGKNTDTQYF TGTGCCACCTGGGGCAAAAACACAGATACGCAGTATTTT
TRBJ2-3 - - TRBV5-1 CASSLESQGTDTQYF TGCGCCAGCAGCTTGGAGTCGCAGGGTACAGATACGCAGTATTTT
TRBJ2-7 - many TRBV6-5 CASSYSTGYEQYF TGTGCCAGCAGTTACTCGACGGGATACGAGCAGTACTTC
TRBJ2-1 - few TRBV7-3 CASSLGTGARNEQFF TGTGCCAGCAGCTTAGGGACTGGGGCACGCAATGAGCAGTTCTTC
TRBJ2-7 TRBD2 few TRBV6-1 CASSQLTSGDGPRQYF TGTGCCAGCAGCCAACTGACTAGCGGGGATGGGCCAAGGCAGTACTTC